The clone carrying this T cell receptor beta chain appeared once. As yet, its antigen is unknown. This specimen comes from a study of cytomegalovirus exposure and HLA in healthy donors. Study-level results: When a later analysis was performed, an Asian-associated ancestry cluster reportedly had fewer N-insertions than the roughly 700-donor mean.

There are 14 residues in the CDR3. The germline gives CDR1 MNHEY, CDR2 SMNVEV (reference sequence). V was shortened by 6 bases and J by 3 bases, with 11 bases between the two germline ends. Both 60 Vbeta primers and 13 Jbeta primers went into the PCR. Here immunoSEQ multiplex PCR was the method, and the copy in TCRdb shows in-frame clones only, minus some. The sample carries some 170,000 clones, about four fifths recorded once. The chain uses TRBV27 and TRBJ1-4; TRBD1 is a possible D gene (5 bases). The clonotype comes from a woman in her forties or fifties in good health and CMV-seronegative. Material: PBMCs. This chain's CDR3 is CASRLLGPNEKLFF. CDR3 bases: TGTGCCAGCAGGCTCTTGGGGCCTAATGAAAAACTGTTTTTT.